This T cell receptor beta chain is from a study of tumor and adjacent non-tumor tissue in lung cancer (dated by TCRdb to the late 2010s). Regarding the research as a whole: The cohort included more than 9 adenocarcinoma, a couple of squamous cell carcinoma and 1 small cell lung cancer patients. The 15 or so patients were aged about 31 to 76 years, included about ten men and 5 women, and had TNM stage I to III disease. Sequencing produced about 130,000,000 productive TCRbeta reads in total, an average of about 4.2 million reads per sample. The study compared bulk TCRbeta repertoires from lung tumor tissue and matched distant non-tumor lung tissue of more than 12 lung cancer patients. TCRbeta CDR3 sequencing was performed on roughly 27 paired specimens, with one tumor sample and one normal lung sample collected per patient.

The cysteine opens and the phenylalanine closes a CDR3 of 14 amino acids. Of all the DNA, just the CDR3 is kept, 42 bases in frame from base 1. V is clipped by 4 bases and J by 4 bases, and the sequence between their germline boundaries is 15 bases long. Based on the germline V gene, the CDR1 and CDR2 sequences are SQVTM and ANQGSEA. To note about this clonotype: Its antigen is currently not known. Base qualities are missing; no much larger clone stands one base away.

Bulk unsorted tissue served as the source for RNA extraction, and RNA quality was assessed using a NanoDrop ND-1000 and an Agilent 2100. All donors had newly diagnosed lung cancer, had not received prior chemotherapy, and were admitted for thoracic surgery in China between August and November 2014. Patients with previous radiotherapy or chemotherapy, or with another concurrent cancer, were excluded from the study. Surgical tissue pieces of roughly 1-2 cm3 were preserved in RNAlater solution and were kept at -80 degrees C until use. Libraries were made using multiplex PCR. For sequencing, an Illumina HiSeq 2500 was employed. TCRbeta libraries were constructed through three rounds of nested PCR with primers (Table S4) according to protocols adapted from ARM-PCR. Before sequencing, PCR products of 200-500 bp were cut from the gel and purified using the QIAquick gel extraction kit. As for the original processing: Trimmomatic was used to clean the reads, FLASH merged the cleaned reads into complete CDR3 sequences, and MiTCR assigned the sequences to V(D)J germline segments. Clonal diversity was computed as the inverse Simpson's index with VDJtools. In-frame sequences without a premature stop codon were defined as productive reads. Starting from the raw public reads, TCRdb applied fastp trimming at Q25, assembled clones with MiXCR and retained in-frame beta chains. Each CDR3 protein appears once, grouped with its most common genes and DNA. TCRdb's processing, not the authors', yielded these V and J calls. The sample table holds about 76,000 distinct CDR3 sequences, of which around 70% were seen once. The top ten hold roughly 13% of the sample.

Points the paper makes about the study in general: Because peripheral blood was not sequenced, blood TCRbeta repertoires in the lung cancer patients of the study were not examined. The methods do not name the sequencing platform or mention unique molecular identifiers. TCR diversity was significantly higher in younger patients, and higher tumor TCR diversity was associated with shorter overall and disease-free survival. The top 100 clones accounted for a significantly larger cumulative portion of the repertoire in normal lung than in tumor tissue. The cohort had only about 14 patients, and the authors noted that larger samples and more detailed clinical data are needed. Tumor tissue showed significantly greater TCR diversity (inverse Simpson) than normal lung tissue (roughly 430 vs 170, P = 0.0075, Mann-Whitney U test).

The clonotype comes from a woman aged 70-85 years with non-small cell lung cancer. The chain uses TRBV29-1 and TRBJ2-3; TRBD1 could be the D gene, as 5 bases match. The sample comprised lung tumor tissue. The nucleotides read TGCAGCGTTGTCGTATCCAGGGAAGCAGATACGCAGTATTTT. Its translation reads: CSVVVSREADTQYF.